Below, 30 T cell receptor beta chains from the same sample are listed, as sequenced in a study of control samples from healthy donors and cancer patients. Assay: immunoSEQ multiplex PCR; the TCRdb copy retains only in-frame clones and omits some. There are 100,000 or so clones in the sample; approximately 90% occur only once, and 2.5% lies in the top ten. The sequencing sample was made of blood. These receptors all stem from a woman younger than 30 in good health.

The V and J genes are TRBV6-2 or TRBV6-3 and TRBJ2-7; 9 nucleotides agree with TRBD1. The trim removed 2 bases at V and 4 bases at J, leaving 6 bases unmatched. Per germline, CDR1 MNHEY and CDR2 SVGEGT. The CDR3 is made up of 15 amino acids. The CDR3 loop reads CASSYLGTGRYEQYF. For the CDR3, the DNA is TGTGCCAGCAGTTACCTCGGGACAGGGCGGTACGAGCAGTACTTC.

J is TRBJ2-5 and V is TRBV29-1, with TRBD2 identical over 7 bases. With 6 bases clipped from V and 5 bases from J, the junction kept 6 bases outside the gene matches. This CDR3 is 12 amino acids long. The V gene's germline CDR1 is SQVTM and CDR2 ANQGSEA. The CDR3 reads CSVRLAEETQYF. The CDR3 nucleotides are TGCAGCGTGCGACTAGCCGAGGAGACCCAGTACTTC. The full variable domain, with the rest looked up from reference TRBV29-1 and TRBJ2-5, is SAVISQKPSRDICQRGTSLTIQCQVDSQVTMMFWYRQQPGQSLTLIATANQGSEATYESGFVIDKFPISRPNLTFSTLTVSNMSPEDSSIYLCSVRLAEETQYFGPGTRLLVL.

The gene calls are TRBV4-3 and TRBJ1-3; D call uncertain. Trimming took off 3 bases at V and 0 bases at J, with 12 bases between the two ends. The CDR3 has 16 amino acids. Germline CDR1 is LGHNA and CDR2 is YSLEER. The CDR3 region has the DNA TGCGCCAGCAGCCACCTGGGCACTGTCTCTGGAAACACCATATATTTT. This translates into CASSHLGTVSGNTIYF.

V usage is TRBV11-3 and J usage is TRBJ2-3, with 10 bases matching TRBD2. CDR3 length equals 16 residues. The germline V gene has CDR1 SGHNT and CDR2 YENEEA. The ends lost 1 base at V and 5 bases at J; junction bases unmatched: 6. The CDR3 DNA reads as TGTGCCAGCAGCTTAGGTCCAAGCGGGAGGGTAGATACGCAGTATTTT. This sequence encodes CASSLGPSGRVDTQYF.

The chain links TRBV20-1 to TRBJ2-7; TRBD1 matches 7 bases. Germline V lookup: CDR1 DFQATT, CDR2 SNEGSKA (reference sequence). The CDR3 is made up of 13 amino acids. With V trimmed by 3 bases and J by 6 bases, 8 bases remained unmatched. As DNA, the CDR3 is TGCAGTGCTAGTCCAAGACAGGGACGCGAGCAGTACTTC. Translation: CSASPRQGREQYF.

This rearrangement joins TRBV27 to TRBJ2-1; 7 bases match TRBD1. The germline V gene encodes CDR1 MNHEY and CDR2 SMNVEV (reference sequence). V lost 8 bases to trimming and J lost 7 bases; unmatched junction nucleotides: 17. This CDR3 spans 16 amino acids. The CDR3 sequence is CASGRGRVLSSNEQFF. For the CDR3, the DNA is TGTGCCAGCGGAAGGGGGCGGGTTTTATCTTCAAATGAGCAGTTCTTC.

In this sample, this clone turned up once. The V call is TRBV19, the J call TRBJ2-7; a weak D match, TRBD1 (6 bases). Germline CDR1 LNHDA, CDR2 SQIVND (reference sequence). The CDR3 is 14 amino acids. V lost 2 bases, J lost 2 bases, and 10 bases lay in between. DNA of the CDR3: TGTGCCAGTAGTATACGGCGACAGGCCTACGAGCAGTACTTC. Residues: CASSIRRQAYEQYF.

The CDR3 DNA sequence: TGTGCCAGTAGTAGTCGGGGGGGCCTCTCCTACGAGCAGTACTTC. It is translated as CASSSRGGLSYEQYF. The chain joins TRBV19 to TRBJ2-7; TRBD2 matches 8 bases. V shed 4 bases and J 0 bases; nucleotides not matched to a gene: 5. Looked up from germline, CDR1 is LNHDA and CDR2 is SQIVND (reference sequence). This CDR3 comprises 15 residues. Looking up the rest from reference TRBV19 and TRBJ2-7 gives the full variable domain: DGGITQSPKYLFRKEGQNVTLSCEQNLNHDAMYWYRQDPGQGLRLIYYSQIVNDFQKGDIAEGYSVSREKKESFPLTVTSAQKNPTAFYLCASSSRGGLSYEQYFGPGTRLTVT.

This chain connects TRBV5-3 to TRBJ2-1, with 13 bases fitting TRBD2. TRBV5-3 is classed as an ORF, of uncertain function. J lost 8 bases, V lost 4 bases, and 6 bases had no gene match. There are 15 residues in the CDR3. CDR3 amino acids: CARSPWTSGSHEQFF. Written as DNA, the CDR3 is TGTGCCAGAAGCCCTTGGACTAGCGGGAGTCATGAGCAGTTCTTC.

The V call is TRBV19, the J call TRBJ2-7; 9 bases fit TRBD1. The CDR3 length is 14 residues. V shed 4 bases and J 3 bases; nucleotides not matched to a gene: 4. CDR1 and CDR2 (germline): LNHDA, SQIVND (reference sequence). DNA of the CDR3: TGTGCCAGTAGTACCTTGGACAGGGGCTACGAGCAGTACTTC. It yields the protein CASSTLDRGYEQYF.

The J gene is TRBJ2-3, the V gene TRBV9, with 9 bases that match TRBD1. CDR1 is SGDLS and CDR2 is YYNGEE in the germline V gene. The trim removed 0 bases at V and 3 bases at J, leaving 8 bases unmatched. The CDR3 length is 17 residues. The CDR3 spells CASSVGLGTGSTDTQYF. The DNA of the CDR3 is TGTGCCAGCAGCGTAGGACTGGGGACAGGGTCTACAGATACGCAGTATTTT.

This rearrangement joins TRBV30 to TRBJ2-7, with D hard to call. Germline assignment: CDR1 GTSNPN and CDR2 SVGIG (reference sequence). Deletions cut 0 bases from V and 4 bases from J, with 7 bases between. This CDR3 has 12 amino acids. The CDR3 DNA follows: TGTGCCTGGAGTGTACTAATTTACGAGCAGTACTTC. It codes for CAWSVLIYEQYF. Combining the CDR3 with reference TRBV30 and TRBJ2-7 gives the whole variable domain SQTIHQWPATLVQPVGSPLSLECTVEGTSNPNLYWYRQAAGRGLQLLFYSVGIGQISSEVPQNLSASRPQDRQFILSSKKLLLSDSGFYLCAWSVLIYEQYFGPGTRLTVT.

The chain is built from TRBV7-9 and TRBJ2-7; D gene uncertain. With 2 bases removed from V and 3 bases from J, the gap between germline ends came to 5 bases. CDR1 is SEHNR and CDR2 is FQNEAQ in the germline V gene (reference sequence). This CDR3 contains 12 residues. The CDR3 region is CASSLYGYEQYF. CDR3 DNA: TGTGCCAGCAGCTTATACGGCTACGAGCAGTACTTC. Variable domain in full (rest from reference TRBV7-9 and TRBJ2-7): DTGVSQNPRHKITKRGQNVTFRCDPISEHNRLYWYRQTLGQGPEFLTYFQNEAQLEKSRLLSDRFSAERPKGSFSTLEIQRTEQGDSAMYLCASSLYGYEQYFGPGTRLTVT.

The chain is built from TRBV2 and TRBJ2-3; tentatively, D is TRBD2 (6 bases). CDR3 size: 14 residues. Germline-derived CDR1 and CDR2 are SNHLY and FYNNEI. Trimming pared 3 bases from V and 5 bases from J, leaving 12 bases between. The CDR3 bases are TGTGCCAGCAGTGACGGGGGTGTAAGAGATACGCAGTATTTT. As protein: CASSDGGVRDTQYF.

J is TRBJ2-7 and V is TRBV12-3 or TRBV12-4, with TRBD1 identical over 8 bases. Trimming at V came to 5 bases and at J to 2 bases, leaving 2 bases not matched to a gene. The CDR3 sequence is 13 residues long. The CDR3 sequence is CASSHRGTYEQYF. The CDR3, as DNA: TGTGCCAGCAGTCACAGGGGGACCTACGAGCAGTACTTC.

The rearrangement joins TRBV10-3 to TRBJ2-7; the match to TRBD1 covers 10 bases. The CDR3 is 12 amino acids. Unmatched junction bases numbered 4, after V lost 10 bases and J lost 4 bases. Germline-derived CDR1 and CDR2 are ENHRY and SYGVKD. CDR3 loop: CATGQGDYEQYF. The CDR3 nucleotides read TGTGCCACCGGACAGGGGGATTACGAGCAGTACTTC.

The chain carries TRBV19 and TRBJ2-1; 14 nucleotides agree with TRBD2. The CDR3 covers 15 residues. CDR1 is LNHDA and CDR2 is SQIVND in the germline V gene (reference sequence). With V trimmed by 4 bases and J by 7 bases, 3 bases remained unmatched. The CDR3 DNA is TGTGCCAGTAGTAGGGGACTAGCGGGGGTTAATGAGCAGTTCTTC. Protein: CASSRGLAGVNEQFF. Drawing the rest from reference TRBV19 and TRBJ2-1, the complete variable domain is DGGITQSPKYLFRKEGQNVTLSCEQNLNHDAMYWYRQDPGQGLRLIYYSQIVNDFQKGDIAEGYSVSREKKESFPLTVTSAQKNPTAFYLCASSRGLAGVNEQFFGPGTRLTVL.

J is TRBJ1-1 and V is TRBV2; tentatively, D is TRBD1 (5 bases). The V gene lost 7 bases and the J gene lost 5 bases, with 20 bases spanning the gap. Germline V gives CDR1 SNHLY, CDR2 FYNNEI. The CDR3 consists of 15 residues. The CDR3 DNA reads as TGTGCCAGCACCGCAGAGGGGACTGGGGTGACTGAAGCTTTCTTT. Its translation is CASTAEGTGVTEAFF.

The V and J genes are TRBV19 and TRBJ1-1, with a possible D match to TRBD1 (5 bases). Trimming left V 4 bases short and J 2 bases short, with 14 bases between. The CDR3 extends over 15 amino acids. Germline assignment: CDR1 LNHDA and CDR2 SQIVND (reference sequence). The CDR3 protein is CASSNSDRLNTEAFF. CDR3 bases: TGTGCCAGTAGTAATTCCGACAGATTAAACACTGAAGCTTTCTTT.

The CDR3 bases are TGTGCCAGCAGTTACACGGGACAGGGTATTAACGAGCAGTACTTC. Amino acids: CASSYTGQGINEQYF. This sequence joins TRBV6-5 and TRBJ2-7, with 9 bases aligning to TRBD1. This CDR3 has 15 amino acids. The germline V gene encodes CDR1 MNHEY and CDR2 SVGAGI. Unmatched junction bases numbered 7, after V lost 2 bases and J lost 5 bases.

The chain couples TRBV9 to TRBJ2-1, with D perhaps matching TRBD2 (6 bases). V lost 0 bases, J lost 7 bases, and 11 bases lay in between. Germline lookup yields CDR1 SGDLS and CDR2 YYNGEE. The CDR3 contains 14 residues. CDR3 region: CASSVDGGRNEQFF. The CDR3 nucleotides are TGTGCCAGCAGCGTAGACGGGGGTCGAAATGAGCAGTTCTTC. The full variable domain, completed using reference TRBV9 and TRBJ2-1, is DSGVTQTPKHLITATGQRVTLRCSPRSGDLSVYWYQQSLDQGLQFLIQYYNGEERAKGNILERFSAQQFPDLHSELNLSSLELGDSALYFCASSVDGGRNEQFFGPGTRLTVL.

The V call is TRBV4-3, the J call TRBJ2-2; D is uncertain. CDR3 length: 17 amino acids. Germline-derived CDR1 and CDR2 are LGHNA and YSLEER. Trimming removed 0 bases from V and 2 bases from J, with 13 bases in between. CDR3 region: CASSQDVQGPNTGELFF. As DNA, the CDR3 is TGCGCCAGCAGCCAAGACGTCCAAGGCCCAAACACCGGGGAGCTGTTTTTT.

The chain employs TRBV6-7 and TRBJ2-3; 8 bases are a match to TRBD2. TRBV6-7 is known as an ORF, though its function is uncertain. The CDR3 is made up of 19 amino acids. J gave up 7 bases and V 0 bases, and 18 bases lay outside the gene matches. CDR3 DNA sequence: TGTGCCAGCAGTTACTCTGGGCTGGCAACGGGAGGGTGTGATCATACGCAGTATTTT. This encodes CASSYSGLATGGCDHTQYF.

The chain is built from TRBV7-9 and TRBJ1-3; maybe TRBD1 (5 bases). V was shortened by 5 bases and J by 1 base, with 15 bases between the two germline ends. The germline V gene has CDR1 SEHNR and CDR2 FQNEAQ (reference sequence). This CDR3 has 16 amino acids. The chain's CDR3 is CASSARSAGSGNTIYF. DNA of the CDR3: TGTGCCAGCAGCGCACGATCGGCAGGGTCTGGAAACACCATATATTTT.

The chain is built from TRBV7-6 and TRBJ2-5; TRBD1 agrees at 9 bases. The end of the DNA fits TRBJ2-7 better, so the J call may be wrong. This CDR3 comprises 15 residues. The germline V gene encodes CDR1 SGHVS and CDR2 FNYEAQ. In DNA form, the CDR3 reads TGTGCCAGCAGCCCCGCCGGGACAGGGACCTACGAGCAGTACTTC. This gives the protein CASSPAGTGTYEQYF.

Details on this clone: The sample contains more than one DNA sequence encoding this CDR3. The V and J genes are TRBV12-3 or TRBV12-4 and TRBJ1-5; D not resolved. CDR3 length: 13 amino acids. V was trimmed by 3 bases and J by 2 bases, leaving 5 bases between them. The CDR3 DNA follows: TGTGCCAGCAGTTTTCGTGGCAATCAGCCCCAGCATTTT. It is translated as CASSFRGNQPQHF.

The chain carries TRBV9 and TRBJ1-1; D is ambiguous. Trimming stripped 9 bases from V and 10 bases from J, with 10 bases between. Germline CDR1 SGDLS, CDR2 YYNGEE. The CDR3 totals 9 residues. CDR3: CATPTPAFF. The CDR3 bases are TGTGCCACCCCGACCCCAGCTTTCTTT.

The chain is built from TRBV11-2 and TRBJ1-2, with D possibly matching TRBD1 (5 bases). Germline loops: CDR1 SGHAT, CDR2 FQNNGV. This CDR3 has 16 residues. Trimming stripped 4 bases from V and 5 bases from J, with 20 bases between. The DNA of the CDR3 is TGTGCCAGCAGCTCAACATTTGGGGGACCGTTATATGGCTACACCTTC. Encoded protein: CASSSTFGGPLYGYTF.

This clone was picked up one time. The V gene is TRBV19, the J gene TRBJ2-2; D is uncertain. The germline CDR1 and CDR2 sequences are LNHDA and SQIVND (reference sequence). The CDR3 loop spans 14 amino acids. Trimming took 5 bases from V and 1 from J, leaving 8 bases between them. The CDR3: CASSLSGNTGELFF. CDR3 in DNA: TGTGCCAGTAGTCTATCAGGGAACACCGGGGAGCTGTTTTTT.

This clone appeared once. The chain has TRBV7-9 and TRBJ1-1; possibly TRBD1 for D (5 bases). Trimming left V 5 bases short and J 1 base short, with 14 bases between. Germline values: CDR1 SEHNR, CDR2 FQNEAQ (reference sequence). CDR3 length: 15 amino acids. The DNA for the CDR3 is TGTGCCAGCAGCCCGGGGCGGCCGAGGAACACTGAAGCTTTCTTT. This codes for CASSPGRPRNTEAFF.